The present entry profiles one TCR beta chain with its context. The clone's antigen remains unknown. Base-call qualities are not available, and no considerably larger clone is one nucleotide away. Germline trimming: 5 bases from V, 0 bases from J; junction bases outside gene matches: 10. For CDR1 and CDR2, the germline V gene lists SGHAT and FQNNGV. The CDR3 holds 16 amino acids from the cysteine to the phenylalanine. Only the CDR3 DNA is retained, 48 bases long and in frame from the first base. The source of the sample is a study of cytomegalovirus exposure and HLA in healthy donors (dated by TCRdb to 2016 to 2017). Describing the broader study: An earlier analysis of approximately 640 of the donors reported 276 Gb of sequence data and around 120 million unique TCR beta sequences from about 180 million T cells. Around 320 gigabases of sequencing data and approximately 93 million unique TCR sequences were included in an early release covering around 650 HLA-typed donors. On average, around 240,000 unique TCR beta nucleotide sequences were sequenced per donor among 300 to 500 genotyped donors of the cohort, with roughly 18% of those sequences being non-productive. Donor age, sex, ethnicity and CMV serostatus were compiled alongside the repertoire data. HLA typing covered class I and class II loci at four-digit resolution. The study profiled the T cell repertoires of some 610 subjects by immunosequencing and related them to cytomegalovirus serostatus. Besides the first cohort of 666 subjects, a separate validation cohort made up of over 95 different subjects was used. High-throughput TCR immunosequencing, statistical association of individual TCRs with disease status, and machine learning were combined to predict cytomegalovirus infection status. Of the 300 to 450 genotyped donors, less than 85% were placed in the genetic ancestry cluster associated with self-reported Caucasian donors. A few DR-DQ haplotypes were treated as single units for association and clustering because of strong linkage in the cohort. In a later analysis, previously published TCR beta repertoires from 550 to 700 donors were re-analyzed and high-resolution HLA genotyping was added so that TCR occurrence patterns could be studied. The aim of the study was to test whether cataloging public T cell receptors could identify signatures of past pathogen exposure. Genome-wide SNP genotypes for about 65% of the 666 donors were used in a later genetic analysis, which treated that subset as a discovery cohort. The later analysis used no new phenotypic data to find candidate immune exposures, relying instead on TCR beta sequences and their occurrence across donors. In an earlier analysis of a few hundred of the donors, high-throughput TCR beta sequencing was used to judge whether each TCR beta V gene segment behaved as functional or pseudogenic. The number of donors typed differed by locus, with roughly 620-630 for A, B, C, DRB1 and DQB1, over 500 for DQA1, approximately 580 for DPA1, and 472 for DPB1. All discovery cohort repertoires had been generated using a single sequencing platform.

The paper as a whole reports these results and caveats: The sequencing pipeline was judged likely to have produced a cluster of highly shared sequence variants as a technical artifact. A later analysis found that HLA-associated TCR beta chains were more clonally expanded and had lower generation probabilities than equally common non-associated chains. At a false discovery rate of 0.05, a later analysis linked some 18,000 TCR beta sequences to specific HLA alleles. A further reported finding was that TCR beta sequences accurately predicted the HLA-A and HLA-B alleles for most subjects in the first cohort. An earlier analysis of approximately 530 of the donors showed that most TCR beta V segments appeared in productive rearrangements either about 90% or about 30% of the time, which broadly matched IMGT annotations. According to a later analysis, most CMV-associated TCR beta chains appeared to be HLA-restricted, and the HLA associations seemed to be driven largely by CMV exposure. The study gave a list of 150 to 200 TCR beta chains associated with cytomegalovirus. The presence/absence analyses assumed that sequencing depth was roughly uniform across donors, and that assumption may not be true. The only immune exposure information available for the cohort was CMV serostatus. The cohort was sequenced for TCR beta chains only, and without alpha or paired-chain data the features that could be detected were limited. In a later genetic analysis, a missense DCLRE1C variant was associated with V-gene and J-gene trimming of TCR beta chains, and the association was replicated in an independent cohort. It was suggested by the authors that the approach could potentially be generalized to other disease states and immunological phenotypes. Most TCR sequences were observed very rarely across donors, whereas some public TCRs were present in many individuals. The earlier analysis of 587 of the donors excluded roughly 16 rarely observed V segments, including chromosome 9 orphons, because counts were too low. The classifier was reported to diagnose cytomegalovirus status with high specificity and sensitivity in both the original cohort and the validation cohort. Because HLA typing was unavailable for some donors at each locus, only the typed subset was used in association tests. A few of the identified cytomegalovirus-associated TCR beta chains were confirmed in vitro to be specific for cytomegalovirus antigens. When HLA alleles, especially DR and DQ, strongly co-occurred, TCR associations were difficult to assign to individual alleles. In a later analysis, several top co-occurrence clusters were reported to appear linked to parvovirus B19, influenza, CMV and Epstein-Barr virus. According to a later analysis, TCR association rates differed among HLA loci, with DRB1 alleles showing the most associated TCRs and HLA-C alleles showing the fewest. Correlated functional status among segregating V segments might reflect linkage disequilibrium, but an unknown experimental factor could not be ruled out. According to a later genetic analysis, donors in an Asian-associated ancestry cluster had fewer N-insertions in productive TCRs than the roughly 670-donor mean. Some IMGT-functional V segments, including TRBV6-2 and TRBV6-3, could not be distinguished by the 87-base-pair reads and were therefore excluded.

Library preparation used the immunoSEQ multiplex PCR assay. The multiplex PCR relied on a mix of 60 forward primers for TCR Vbeta segments and 13 reverse primers for TCR Jbeta segments. The CDR3 region of rearranged TCR beta genes was amplified from genomic DNA by a multiplex PCR assay. The amplified TCR beta libraries were sequenced on the Illumina HiSeq System as 87-base-pair reads. The authors' analysis ran thus. A later analysis tallied roughly 78 million unique TCR beta chains across the 660 or so repertoires, and approximately 11 million of those chains were shared by two or more donors. To remove PCR and sequencing errors, raw reads were error-corrected and collapsed into unique sequences using a nearest-neighbor algorithm that merged closely related sequences. V, D and J gene segments were assigned by aligning CDR3 sequences to IMGT reference sequences. For a sequence to be retained, at least a six-nucleotide match to both a V gene segment and a J gene segment was required. A rearrangement was called productive if the CDR3 had no stop codons and remained in frame with V and J, and every other rearrangement was called non-productive. Following IMGT convention, CDR3 was defined as the stretch from the second conserved V-encoded cysteine up to the conserved J-encoded phenylalanine. The earlier analysis of about 560 of the donors excluded any sequence lacking an unambiguous match to a single V gene segment. In an earlier analysis of 587 of the donors, V segments were called functional above 56.7% productive rearrangements and were called segregating when the between-donor standard deviation exceeded 5%. A statistical classification framework was built for diagnosing cytomegalovirus status from the catalog of TCR beta chain sequences. V and J gene assignment, in a later analysis, came from comparing TCR nucleotide sequences with IMGT/GENE-DB human TR gene sequences. In a later analysis, CDR3 sequences and most-parsimonious VDJ recombination scenarios were assigned using the TCRdist pipeline. In a later analysis, each TCR beta chain was defined by its CDR3 amino acid sequence together with its V-gene family, and reads lacking a unique V-gene family were excluded. A later analysis removed roughly 590 highly shared, low-generation-probability nucleotide sequences to deal with suspected cross-contamination and a sequencing artifact. A later analysis calculated a clonal expansion index for each public chain from normalized within-repertoire ranks of inferred template counts. In a later analysis, generation probabilities were computed with a VDJ recombination model fitted to out-of-frame rearrangements, and the resulting probabilities were checked against IGoR. A later analysis scored TCR-TCR, TCR-HLA and TCR-CMV co-occurrence with hypergeometric tests, applying a repertoire-size bias correction to TCR pairs. To estimate false discovery rates, a later analysis permuted the HLA or CMV assignments 20 times. A later analysis grouped co-occurring TCRs with DBSCAN, adding TCRdist sequence similarity when clustering within HLA-allele-positive subsets. Repertoires with fewer than 30,000 or more than 120,000 public chains, plus five repertoires with anomalous nucleotide sharing, were excluded from co-occurrence clustering. The table comes from immuneACCESS by way of TCRdb, which keeps in-frame sequences with V and J called. Part of the clones is missing from these tables; in studies checked, under half for an unresolved V gene and the rest for unknown reasons. The DNA was the basis for D and trimming; V, J and clone size are from that table. In this sample the table shows under 130,000 clones, about 83% of which occur a single time. The ten largest clonotypes hold roughly 5.6% of the sample.

The cohort consisted of 600 or so healthy bone marrow donors. All cohort members were sampled while nominally healthy, although unrecorded immune exposures were likely present. The donor was CMV seropositive and belonged to the group of 250 to 350 seropositive cohort members. Every donor gave a peripheral blood sample, and the peripheral blood mononuclear cells from that sample were used for TCR beta sequencing. Genomic DNA was extracted from the blood cell samples with the Qiagen DNeasy Blood Extraction Kit. The chain uses TRBV11-2 and TRBJ2-7; TRBD1 fits 7 bases in the junction. Sequencing was done on a sample of PBMCs. This TCR was recovered from a female donor in good health and CMV-seropositive. In nucleotide form, the sequence is TGTGCCAGCAGCCCGGGTCCAGGGACAGCCTCCTACGAGCAGTACTTC. This translates into CASSPGPGTASYEQYF.